This T cell receptor (beta chain) emerged from a study of T cell responses to AZD1222 COVID-19 vaccine. Using immunoSEQ multiplex PCR, the repertoire was profiled, and TCRdb retains in-frame clones only, with some absent. This repertoire shows about 130,000 clones, about 90% found once; its top ten account for about 2%. This CDR3 region has 12 residues. Germline CDR1 reads MDHEN; CDR2 reads SYDVKM. Trimming pared 5 bases from V and 7 bases from J, leaving 12 bases between. This chain links TRBV28 with TRBJ2-7, with a tentative D call TRBD1 (5 bases). This TCR was recovered from an adult in good health. The specimen was peripheral blood, collected on day 0 of AZD1222 vaccination. CDR3 loop: CASSLDIGEQYF. Here the CDR3 DNA reads TGTGCCAGCAGTCTGGACATTGGGGAGCAGTACTTC.